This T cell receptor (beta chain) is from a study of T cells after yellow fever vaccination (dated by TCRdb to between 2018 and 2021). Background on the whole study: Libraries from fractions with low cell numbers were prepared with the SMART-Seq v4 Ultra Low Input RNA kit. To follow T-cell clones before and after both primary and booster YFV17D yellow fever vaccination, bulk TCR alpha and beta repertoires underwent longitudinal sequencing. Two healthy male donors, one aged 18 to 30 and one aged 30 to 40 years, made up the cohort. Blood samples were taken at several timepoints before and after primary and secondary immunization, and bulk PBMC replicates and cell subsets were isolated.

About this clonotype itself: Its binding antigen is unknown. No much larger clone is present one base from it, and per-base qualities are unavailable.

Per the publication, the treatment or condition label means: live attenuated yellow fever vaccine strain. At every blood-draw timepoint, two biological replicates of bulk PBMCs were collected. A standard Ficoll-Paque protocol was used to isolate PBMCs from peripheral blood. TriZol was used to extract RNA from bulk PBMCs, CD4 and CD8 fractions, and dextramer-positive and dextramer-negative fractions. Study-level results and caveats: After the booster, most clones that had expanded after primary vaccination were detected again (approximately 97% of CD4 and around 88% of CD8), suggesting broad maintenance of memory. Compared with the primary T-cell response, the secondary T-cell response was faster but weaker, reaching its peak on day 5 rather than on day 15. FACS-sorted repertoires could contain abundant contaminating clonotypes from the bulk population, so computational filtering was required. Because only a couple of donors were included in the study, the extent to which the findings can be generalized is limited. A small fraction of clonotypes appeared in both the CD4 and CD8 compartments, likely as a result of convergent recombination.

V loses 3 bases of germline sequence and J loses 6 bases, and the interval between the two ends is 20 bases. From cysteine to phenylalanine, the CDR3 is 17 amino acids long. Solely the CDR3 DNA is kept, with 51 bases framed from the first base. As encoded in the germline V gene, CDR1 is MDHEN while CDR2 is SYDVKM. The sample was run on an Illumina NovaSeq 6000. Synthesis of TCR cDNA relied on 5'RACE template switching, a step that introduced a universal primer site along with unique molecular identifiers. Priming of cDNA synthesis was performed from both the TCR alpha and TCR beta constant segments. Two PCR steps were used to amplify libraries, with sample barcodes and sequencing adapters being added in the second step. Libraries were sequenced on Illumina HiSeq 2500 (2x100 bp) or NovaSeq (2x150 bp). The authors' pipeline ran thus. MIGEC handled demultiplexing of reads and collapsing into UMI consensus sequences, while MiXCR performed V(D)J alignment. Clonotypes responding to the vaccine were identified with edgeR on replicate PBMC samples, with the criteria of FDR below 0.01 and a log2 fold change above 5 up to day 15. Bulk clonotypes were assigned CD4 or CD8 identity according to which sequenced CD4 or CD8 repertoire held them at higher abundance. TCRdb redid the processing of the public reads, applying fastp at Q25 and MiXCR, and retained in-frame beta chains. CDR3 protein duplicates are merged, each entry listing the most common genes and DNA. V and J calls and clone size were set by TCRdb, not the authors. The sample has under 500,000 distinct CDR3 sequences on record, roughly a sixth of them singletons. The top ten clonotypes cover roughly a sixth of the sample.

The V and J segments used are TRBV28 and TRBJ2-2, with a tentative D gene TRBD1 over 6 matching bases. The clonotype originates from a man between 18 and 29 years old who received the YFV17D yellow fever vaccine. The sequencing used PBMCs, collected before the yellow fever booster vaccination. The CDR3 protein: CASSFGFQGSIPGELFF. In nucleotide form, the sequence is TGTGCCAGCAGTTTTGGTTTTCAGGGGTCTATCCCCGGGGAGCTGTTTTTT.